The sequence of this T cell receptor (beta chain) was determined in a study of T cells after yellow fever vaccination. TCRdb itself ran the 5' RACE reads through MiXCR, one entry per CDR3 protein. Altogether around 310,000 distinct CDR3 sequences are present, 3.6% being singletons, with the ten largest covering 20% to 25%. This clonotype was detected ten times or more. Antigen unknown. Study-level points and caveats: It was the secondary response that reached its peak faster, day 5 versus 15, but it was weaker. The study re-detected most primary-vaccination clones after the booster (approximately 96% CD4, just over 85% CD8).

The CDR3 sequence is 17 residues long. CDR1 is SGHRS, CDR2 YFSETQ, per germline. V lost 4 bases to trimming and J lost 4 bases; unmatched junction nucleotides: 15. J is TRBJ2-3 and V is TRBV5-1; TRBD1 matches 7 bases. The origin of this receptor is a man aged 18-30 years who received the YFV17D yellow fever vaccine. The input for sequencing was PBMCs, taken on the day of the yellow fever booster vaccination. CDR3 amino acids: CASSRSSTGAFPDTQYF. In DNA form, the CDR3 reads TGCGCCAGCAGCCGGTCGAGCACAGGGGCTTTCCCAGATACGCAGTATTTT.